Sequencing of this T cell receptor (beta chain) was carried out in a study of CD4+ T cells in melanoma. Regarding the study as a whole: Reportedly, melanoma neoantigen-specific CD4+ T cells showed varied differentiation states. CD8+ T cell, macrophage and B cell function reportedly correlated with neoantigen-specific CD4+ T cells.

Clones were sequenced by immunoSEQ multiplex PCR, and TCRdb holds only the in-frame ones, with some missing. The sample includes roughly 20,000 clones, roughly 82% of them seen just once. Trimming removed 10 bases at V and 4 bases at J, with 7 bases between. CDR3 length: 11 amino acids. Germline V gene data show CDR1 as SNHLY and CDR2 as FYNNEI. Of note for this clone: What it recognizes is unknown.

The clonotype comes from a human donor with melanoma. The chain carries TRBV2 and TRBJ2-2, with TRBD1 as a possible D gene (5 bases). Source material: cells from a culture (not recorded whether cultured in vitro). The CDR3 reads CATQGTGELFF. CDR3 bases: TGTGCCACGCAGGGCACCGGGGAGCTGTTTTTT. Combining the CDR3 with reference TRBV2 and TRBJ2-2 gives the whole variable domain EPEVTQTPSHQVTQMGQEVILRCVPISNHLYFYWYRQILGQKVEFLVSFYNNEISEKSEIFDDQFSVERPDGSNFTLKIRSTKLEDSAMYFCATQGTGELFFGEGSRLTVL.